This T cell receptor (beta chain) was identified in a study of graft-versus-host responses after intestinal transplantation. V lost 5 bases, J lost 0 bases, and 13 bases lay in between. The CDR3 runs 15 residues. Germline CDR1 and CDR2: LNHNV and YYDKDF (reference sequence). TCRdb's table, derived via immunoSEQ multiplex PCR, lists solely in-frame clones and lacks some. This sample carries tens of thousands of clones, under 95% of them seen once, and the ten largest clones take about 2.1%. V gene TRBV15 combines with J gene TRBJ1-2; no definite D call. Sequencing used PBMCs, obtained about 310 days after intestinal transplant. The origin of this receptor is a human patient who received an intestinal transplant, so some T cells may come from the graft donor. The CDR3 DNA is TGTGCCACCAGCGTGGACGTCCTAGCTAACTATGGCTACACCTTC. Amino acid sequence: CATSVDVLANYGYTF. The entire variable domain, with the rest obtained from reference TRBV15 and TRBJ1-2, is as follows: DAMVIQNPRYQVTQFGKPVTLSCSQTLNHNVMYWYQQKSSQAPKLLFHYYDKDFNNEADTPDNFQSRRPNTSFCFLDIRSPGLGDTAMYLCATSVDVLANYGYTFGSGTRLTVV.